A selection of T cell receptor beta chains follows, all from one sample in a study of CD8+CD57+ T cells in acquired aplastic anemia. TCRdb itself ran the reads through MiXCR, one entry per CDR3 protein. Here the sample spans 200,000 to 250,000 distinct CDR3 sequences, under 55% being singletons. Input material: sorted CD4+, CD8+, or CD8+CD57+ T cells (not recorded which) from PBMCs. The receptors shown here come from a human donor with aplastic anemia. The conserved cysteine and the conserved F or W are not part of the CDR3 here. Fields, in order: V gene, J gene, CDR3 length, D gene, clone size, CDR3 protein. A D gene is named only where the DNA matches it firmly. Size is stated for part of the rows, as once, few or many counts, or as a class when the clone is expanded.

TRBV6-1,TRBJ1-5,13,.,many,ASSEARVGNQPQH
TRBV9,TRBJ1-5,14,TRBD1,many,ASSVVGQGADQPQH
TRBV20-1,TRBJ2-7,10,TRBD2,.,SAPWGGGEQY
TRBV4-1,TRBJ1-3,12,.,many,ASSQEETRNTIY
TRBV18,TRBJ2-7,14,TRBD2,.,ASSRRGRGIGYEQY
TRBV5-1,TRBJ2-5,12,TRBD1,.,ASSSRTGSETQY
TRBV2,TRBJ2-7,14,.,.,ASTSPSSPTSYGQY
TRBV10-1,TRBJ2-2,11,.,many,ASTQRGSGELF
TRBV19,TRBJ1-4,13,.,.,ASSTQYATNEKLF
TRBV11-3,TRBJ2-7,12,TRBD1,.,ASSKTGQGYERY
TRBV2,TRBJ1-2,12,TRBD1,.,ASSLGQGYMGYT
TRBV6-1,TRBJ1-1,13,.,many,ASSPLGTTNTEAF
TRBV2,TRBJ2-2,13,.,many,ASSSSEVAAGELF
TRBV28,TRBJ1-5,10,.,few,ASSLWARPQH
TRBV6-2/TRBV6-3,TRBJ1-6,11,.,few,ASSGTENSPLH
TRBV5-6,TRBJ1-4,13,.,.,ASSFNSLANEKLF
TRBV7-2,TRBJ1-6,17,TRBD1,.,ASSSAGQGAGESNSPLH
TRBV5-1,TRBJ1-1,13,TRBD1,many,ASSLQGQGRTEAF
TRBV5-4,TRBJ2-7,13,TRBD1,many,ASSLEGAVSYEQY
TRBV7-2,TRBJ1-2,14,.,.,ASSLWVGGQGDGYT
TRBV14,TRBJ2-1,11,.,.,ASSQDRHNEQF
TRBV29-1,TRBJ2-3,14,.,many,SVSPRRGGNTDTQY